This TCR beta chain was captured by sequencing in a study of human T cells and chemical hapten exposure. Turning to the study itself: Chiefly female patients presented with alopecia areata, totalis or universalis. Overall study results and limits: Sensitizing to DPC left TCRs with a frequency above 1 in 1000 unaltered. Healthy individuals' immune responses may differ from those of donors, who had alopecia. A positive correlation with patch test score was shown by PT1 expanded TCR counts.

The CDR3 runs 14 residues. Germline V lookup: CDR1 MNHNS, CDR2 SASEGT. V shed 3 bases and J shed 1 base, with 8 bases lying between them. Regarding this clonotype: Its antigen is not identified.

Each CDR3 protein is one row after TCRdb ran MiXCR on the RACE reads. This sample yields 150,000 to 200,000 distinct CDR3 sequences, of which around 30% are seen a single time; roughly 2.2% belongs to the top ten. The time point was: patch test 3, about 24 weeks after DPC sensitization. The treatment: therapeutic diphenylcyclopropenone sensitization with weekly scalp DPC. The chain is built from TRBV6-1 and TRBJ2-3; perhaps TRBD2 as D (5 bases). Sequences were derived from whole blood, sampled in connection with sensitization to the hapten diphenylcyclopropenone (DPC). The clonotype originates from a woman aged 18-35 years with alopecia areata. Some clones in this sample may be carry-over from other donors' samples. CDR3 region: CASSDERGTDTQYF. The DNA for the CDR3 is TGTGCCAGCAGTGACGAGAGGGGCACAGATACGCAGTATTTT.